A single sample is the source of the 7 T cell receptor beta chains below, sequenced in a study of blood T cells in healthy people across ages (dated by TCRdb to 2013 to 2016). Library preparation was by 5' RACE. These reads were obtained on an Illumina HiSeq 2500. A second PCR of roughly 7 to 11 cycles was performed with a sample-barcoded 5' primer and a J-beta primer mix. TCRdb trimmed public reads at Q25 via fastp, called clones via MiXCR and kept in-frame beta chains. When rows share a CDR3 protein, they turn into one entry using the most common DNA and genes. A total of hundreds of thousands of distinct CDR3 sequences appear in this sample, more than 50% of them only once. The ten largest account for 20% to 30% of the sample. The material sequenced was blood. The source of these receptors is a man aged 35 to 55 in good health.

V is TRBV25-1 and J is TRBJ2-6; D gene ambiguous. From germline, CDR1 is MGHDK and CDR2 SYGVNS. Trimming took off 1 base at V and 1 base at J, with 5 bases between the two ends. CDR3 length: 15 residues. As DNA, the CDR3 is TGTGCCAGCAGTGAATTCAGGTCTGGGGCCAACGTCCTGACTTTC. Its translation: CASSEFRSGANVLTF.

The rearrangement uses TRBV20-1 and TRBJ2-7; 7 bases match TRBD1. CDR3 length: 14 amino acids. Germline lookup yields CDR1 DFQATT and CDR2 SNEGSKA (reference sequence). After removal of 3 bases from V and 8 bases from J, the junction contained 13 bases not matched to a gene. CDR3 DNA: TGCAGTGCTAGGGCCGGGCAGGGGGTCGAGAAGCAGTACTTC. Residues: CSARAGQGVEKQYF.

The chain recombines TRBV6-5 with TRBJ2-7; 10 bases map to TRBD1. Trimming cost V 0 bases and J 2 bases; bases outside gene matches: 1. The CDR3 extends over 15 amino acids. CDR1 is MNHEY and CDR2 is SVGAGI in the germline V gene. The CDR3 DNA follows: TGTGCCAGCAGTTACTCGGGACAGGGGACCTACGAGCAGTACTTC. The encoded protein is CASSYSGQGTYEQYF.

This clonotype has more than one count but fewer than ten. The chain employs TRBV28 and TRBJ1-2; D not certain. V was clipped by 6 bases and J by 6 bases, with 20 bases between them. Germline V gene sequence: CDR1 MDHEN, CDR2 SYDVKM. The CDR3 has 15 amino acids. CDR3 sequence (DNA): TGTGCCAGCAGAGGCGAAGGACGGCGAATGGATGGCTACACCTTC. It is translated as CASRGEGRRMDGYTF.

V gene TRBV3-1 combines with J gene TRBJ2-3; possible D gene TRBD1, 5 bases. Germline V lookup: CDR1 LGHDT, CDR2 YNNKEL (reference sequence). The germline V and J ends were trimmed by 1 base and 2 bases, with 13 bases remaining between them. The CDR3 length is 16 residues. This CDR3 reads CASSQGRNRYTDTQYF. The CDR3 nucleotides read TGTGCCAGCAGCCAAGGTAGGAACAGGTACACAGATACGCAGTATTTT.

This clonotype was seen just once. The chain links TRBV12-3 or TRBV12-4 to TRBJ2-7, with 7 bases fitting TRBD1. The CDR3 has 16 residues. Trimming removed 1 base from V and 6 bases from J; junction bases left unmatched: 12. CDR3 region: CASSLGRTGRRGEQYF. CDR3 bases: TGTGCCAGCAGTTTAGGAAGGACAGGACGAAGAGGCGAGCAGTACTTC.

The CDR3 is CASLRDFTYEQYF. The CDR3 bases are TGTGCCAGCTTAAGGGACTTTACCTACGAGCAGTACTTC. The chain carries TRBV28 and TRBJ2-7; D is possibly TRBD2 (6 bases). The germline CDR1 and CDR2 sequences are MDHEN and SYDVKM. The V and J ends lost 8 bases and 2 bases respectively, with 13 bases between them. The CDR3 is 13 residues long.